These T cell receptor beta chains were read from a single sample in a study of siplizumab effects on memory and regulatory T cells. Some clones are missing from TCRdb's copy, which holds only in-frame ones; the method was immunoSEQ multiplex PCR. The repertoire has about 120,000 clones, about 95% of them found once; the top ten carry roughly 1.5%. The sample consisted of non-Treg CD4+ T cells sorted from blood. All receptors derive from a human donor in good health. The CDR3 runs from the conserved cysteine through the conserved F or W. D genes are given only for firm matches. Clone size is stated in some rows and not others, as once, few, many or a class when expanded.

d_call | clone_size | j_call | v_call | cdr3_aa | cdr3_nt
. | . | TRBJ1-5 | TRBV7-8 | CASSLRGSGNQPQHF | TGTGCCAGCAGCCTGAGGGGTAGTGGCAATCAGCCCCAGCATTTT
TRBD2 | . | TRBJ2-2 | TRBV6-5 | CASSFGAGGHGELFF | TGTGCCAGCAGTTTCGGGGCGGGAGGTCACGGGGAGCTGTTTTTT
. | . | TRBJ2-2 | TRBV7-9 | CASSLGRANTGELFF | TGTGCCAGCAGCTTAGGCAGGGCGAACACCGGGGAGCTGTTTTTT
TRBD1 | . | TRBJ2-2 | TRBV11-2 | CASSWGQSDTGELFF | TGTGCCAGCAGCTGGGGACAGTCGGACACCGGGGAGCTGTTTTTT
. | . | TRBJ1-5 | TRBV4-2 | CASSHLWVGVFQPQHF | TGTGCCAGCAGCCACCTCTGGGTCGGTGTTTTTCAGCCCCAGCATTTT
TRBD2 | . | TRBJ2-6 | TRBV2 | CASSEFGRSGANVLTF | TGTGCCAGCAGTGAATTCGGGAGGTCTGGGGCCAACGTCCTGACTTTC
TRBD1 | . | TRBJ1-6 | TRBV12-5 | CASGLALTGVDNSPLHF | TGTGCTAGTGGTTTGGCTTTGACAGGGGTCGATAATTCACCCCTCCACTTT
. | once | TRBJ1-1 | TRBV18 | CASSPNSDTEAFF | TGTGCCAGCTCACCTAATTCGGACACTGAAGCTTTCTTT
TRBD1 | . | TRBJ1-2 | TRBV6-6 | CASSPGQGRIYGYTF | TGTGCCAGCAGTCCCGGACAGGGGCGCATCTATGGCTACACCTTC
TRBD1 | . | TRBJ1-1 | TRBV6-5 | CASSKDRVGAFF | TGTGCCAGCAGCAAAGACAGGGTTGGAGCTTTCTTT
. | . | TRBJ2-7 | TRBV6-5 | CASSYLANVRGQYF | TGTGCCAGCAGTTACCTCGCCAACGTACGAGGGCAGTACTTC
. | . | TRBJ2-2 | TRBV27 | CASRHRAGTGPSGRSAGELFF | TGTGCCAGCAGACATAGAGCCGGGACAGGGCCCAGCGGGAGGTCTGCGGGGGAGCTGTTTTTT
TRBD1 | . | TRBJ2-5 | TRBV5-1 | CASRQQGESGETQYF | TGCGCCAGCAGACAACAGGGGGAGTCGGGAGAGACCCAGTACTTC
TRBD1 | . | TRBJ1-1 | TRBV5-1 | CASSLAKRDSDSDTEAFF | TGCGCCAGCAGCTTGGCCAAACGGGACAGCGACTCGGACACTGAAGCTTTCTTT
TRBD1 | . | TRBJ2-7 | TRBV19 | CASSPDRGPYEQYF | TGTGCCAGTAGTCCCGACAGGGGGCCCTACGAGCAGTACTTC
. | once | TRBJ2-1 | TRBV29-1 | CSVAGYNEQFF | TGCAGCGTTGCGGGGTACAATGAGCAGTTCTTC
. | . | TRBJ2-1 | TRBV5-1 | CASSLASGGDNEQFF | TGCGCCAGCAGCTTGGCGTCAGGGGGGGACAATGAGCAGTTCTTC
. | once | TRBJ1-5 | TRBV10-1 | CASSESLNQPQHF | TGCGCCAGCAGTGAGTCCCTAAATCAGCCCCAGCATTTT
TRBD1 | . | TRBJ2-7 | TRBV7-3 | CASRSGTGGEAGKQYF | TGTGCCAGCAGATCCGGGACAGGGGGCGAGGCCGGAAAGCAGTACTTC
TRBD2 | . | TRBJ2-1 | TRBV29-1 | CSVDTSGRSYNEQFF | TGCAGCGTCGACACTAGCGGGAGGTCGTACAATGAGCAGTTCTTC
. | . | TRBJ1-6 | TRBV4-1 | CASSPQQGNSPLHF | TGCGCCAGCAGCCCCCAGCAAGGGAATTCACCCCTCCACTTT
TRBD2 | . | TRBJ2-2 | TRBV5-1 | CASSVGAGGPVGELFF | TGCGCCAGCAGTGTCGGAGCGGGAGGGCCAGTCGGGGAGCTGTTTTTT
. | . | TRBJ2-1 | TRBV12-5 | CASSGSYNEQFF | TGTGCTAGTAGCGGATCTTACAATGAGCAGTTCTTC
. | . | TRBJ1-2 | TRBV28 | CASTLQQGNYGYTF | TGTGCCAGCACCCTTCAACAGGGTAACTATGGCTACACCTTC
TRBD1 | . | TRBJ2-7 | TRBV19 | CASKFRDRGPYEQYF | TGTGCCAGTAAATTCCGGGACAGGGGCCCCTACGAGCAGTACTTC
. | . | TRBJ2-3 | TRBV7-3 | CASSPVTGSTDTQYF | TGTGCCAGCAGCCCCGTAACAGGGAGCACAGATACGCAGTATTTT
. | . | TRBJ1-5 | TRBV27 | CASRAVFNQPQHF | TGTGCCAGCAGGGCGGTATTCAATCAGCCCCAGCATTTT
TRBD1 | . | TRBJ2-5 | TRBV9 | CASSDWDRGTQETQYF | TGTGCCAGCAGCGACTGGGACAGGGGAACCCAAGAGACCCAGTACTTC
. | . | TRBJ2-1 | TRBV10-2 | CASGAGATDNEQFF | TGCGCCAGCGGGGCTGGGGCGACGGACAATGAGCAGTTCTTC
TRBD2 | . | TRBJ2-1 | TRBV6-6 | CASSYLAGGRNEQFF | TGTGCCAGCAGTTACTTAGCGGGGGGGCGAAATGAGCAGTTCTTC
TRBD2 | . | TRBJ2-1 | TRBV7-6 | CASSLGGTSGGYNEQFF | TGTGCCAGCAGCTTAGGGGGAACTAGCGGGGGCTACAATGAGCAGTTCTTC
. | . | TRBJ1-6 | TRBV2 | CASGEEQVRSPLHF | TGTGCCAGCGGTGAGGAGCAGGTCCGGTCACCCCTCCACTTT
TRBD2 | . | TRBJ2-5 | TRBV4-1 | CASSQFLAGGWPQYF | TGCGCCAGCAGCCAATTTTTAGCGGGAGGGTGGCCCCAGTACTTC
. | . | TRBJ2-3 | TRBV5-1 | CASSLAPGKTDTQYF | TGCGCCAGCAGCTTGGCACCAGGCAAGACAGATACGCAGTATTTT
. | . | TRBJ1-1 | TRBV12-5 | CASGLVLGAGNTEAFF | TGTGCTAGTGGTTTGGTACTTGGGGCGGGGAACACTGAAGCTTTCTTT
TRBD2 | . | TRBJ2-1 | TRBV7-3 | CASSLTGQREPEQFF | TGTGCCAGCAGCTTAACGGGTCAGCGGGAGCCTGAGCAGTTCTTC
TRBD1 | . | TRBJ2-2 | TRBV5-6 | CASSLYRTGSTGELFF | TGTGCCAGCAGCTTATATCGGACAGGGAGCACCGGGGAGCTGTTTTTT
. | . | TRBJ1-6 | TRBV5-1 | CASSLATNSPLHF | TGCGCCAGCAGCTTGGCCACGAATTCACCCCTCCACTTT
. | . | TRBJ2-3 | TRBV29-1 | CSVELVATDTQYF | TGCAGCGTTGAACTGGTAGCCACAGATACGCAGTATTTT
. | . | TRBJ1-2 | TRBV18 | CASSLGTAANYGYTF | TGTGCCAGCTCACTAGGGACCGCAGCTAACTATGGCTACACCTTC
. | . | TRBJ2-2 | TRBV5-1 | CASSLGADNTGELFF | TGCGCCAGCAGCTTGGGTGCGGATAACACCGGGGAGCTGTTTTTT
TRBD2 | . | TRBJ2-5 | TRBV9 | CASSVLAGGPGETQYF | TGTGCCAGCAGCGTACTAGCGGGAGGCCCTGGGGAGACCCAGTACTTC
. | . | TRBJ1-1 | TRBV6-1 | CASSEVVWTEAFF | TGTGCCAGCAGTGAAGTAGTCTGGACTGAAGCTTTCTTT
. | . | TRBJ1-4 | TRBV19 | CASSRTVNEKLFF | TGTGCCAGTAGCAGGACAGTTAATGAAAAACTGTTTTTT
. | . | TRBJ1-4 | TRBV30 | CAWSVLRGEKLFF | TGTGCCTGGAGTGTACTCAGGGGTGAAAAACTGTTTTTT
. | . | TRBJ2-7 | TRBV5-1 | CASSLVPGNSYEQYF | TGCGCCAGCAGCTTGGTCCCGGGTAACTCCTACGAGCAGTACTTC
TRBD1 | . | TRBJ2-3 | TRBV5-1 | CASRLGQPTDTQYF | TGCGCCAGCAGGTTGGGACAGCCCACAGATACGCAGTATTTT
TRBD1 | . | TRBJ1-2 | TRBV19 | CASSIGQGPYGYTF | TGTGCCAGTAGTATCGGACAGGGGCCCTATGGCTACACCTTC